This TCR beta chain was profiled in a study of a mutant IDH1 vaccine in newly diagnosed glioma. Remarks on this clone: The antigen is unknown.

Per germline, CDR1 SEHNR and CDR2 FQNEAQ (reference sequence). After removal of 1 base from V and 5 bases from J, the junction contained 7 bases not matched to a gene. The length of the CDR3 is 15 residues. This table comes from immunoSEQ multiplex PCR, and its TCRdb copy is limited to in-frame clones, with some not included. The data show 60,000 to 70,000 clones, around four fifths seen once. Time point described: week 47, end of study. In the vaccine, a single dose held 300 ug of the mutant IDH1 20-mer peptide, along with topical imiquimod. This chain connects TRBV7-9 to TRBJ2-7; 8 bases align to TRBD2. Material: PBMCs, obtained from a glioma patient whose treatment included an IDH1 peptide vaccine. This sequence was found in a man aged 30-40 years with glioma. The CDR3: CASSLGVAGLHEQYF. The CDR3 bases are TGTGCCAGCAGCTTAGGGGTAGCGGGGTTACACGAGCAGTACTTC.